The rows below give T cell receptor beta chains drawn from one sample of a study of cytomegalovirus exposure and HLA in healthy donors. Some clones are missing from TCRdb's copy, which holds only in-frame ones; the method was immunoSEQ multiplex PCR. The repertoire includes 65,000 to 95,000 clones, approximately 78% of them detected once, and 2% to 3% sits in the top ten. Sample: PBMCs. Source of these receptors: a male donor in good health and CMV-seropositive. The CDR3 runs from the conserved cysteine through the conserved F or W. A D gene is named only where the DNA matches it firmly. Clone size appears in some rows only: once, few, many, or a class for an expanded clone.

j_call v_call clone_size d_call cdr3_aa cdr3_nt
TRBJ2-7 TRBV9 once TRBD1 CASSEQGHSYEQYF TGTGCCAGCAGCGAACAGGGGCACTCCTACGAGCAGTACTTC
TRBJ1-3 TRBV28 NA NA CASSFRGYGGNTIYF TGTGCCAGCAGTTTTAGAGGGTATGGTGGAAACACCATATATTTT
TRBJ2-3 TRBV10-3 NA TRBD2 CAISESASGASTDTQYF TGTGCCATCAGTGAGTCGGCTAGCGGGGCCAGCACAGATACGCAGTATTTT
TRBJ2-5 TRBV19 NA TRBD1 CASSIADRREETQYF TGTGCCAGTAGTATCGCGGACAGGCGAGAAGAGACCCAGTACTTC
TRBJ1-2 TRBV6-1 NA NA CASSEALGFGSGYTF TGTGCCAGCAGTGAAGCATTAGGATTCGGGTCTGGCTACACCTTC
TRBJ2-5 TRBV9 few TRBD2 CASSDGTSSFQETQYF TGTGCCAGCAGCGACGGGACTAGCAGCTTCCAAGAGACCCAGTACTTC
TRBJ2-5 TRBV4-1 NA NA CASSQVGMETQYF TGCGCCAGCAGCCAGGTCGGGATGGAGACCCAGTACTTC
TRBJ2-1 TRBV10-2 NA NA CASNRDFNYNEQFF TGCGCCAGCAATAGGGACTTCAACTACAATGAGCAGTTCTTC
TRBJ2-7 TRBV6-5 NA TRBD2 CASSWAASGSYEQYF TGTGCCAGCAGTTGGGCGGCTAGCGGGAGTTACGAGCAGTACTTC
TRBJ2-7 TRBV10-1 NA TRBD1 CASSEKTPGQGSYEQYF TGCGCCAGCAGTGAGAAAACCCCCGGACAGGGCTCCTACGAGCAGTACTTC
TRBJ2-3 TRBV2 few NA CASSERDYTQYF TGTGCCAGCAGTGAACGAGACTATACGCAGTATTTT
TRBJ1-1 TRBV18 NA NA CASSPPGGEAFF TGTGCCAGCTCACCACCGGGGGGGGAAGCTTTCTTT
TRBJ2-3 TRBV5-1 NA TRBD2 CASRTGTRSLADTQYF TGCGCCAGCAGAACCGGGACTAGGAGTCTTGCGGATACGCAGTATTTT
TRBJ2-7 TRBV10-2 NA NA CASSQKGRGGEQYF TGCGCCAGCAGCCAGAAGGGCAGGGGTGGCGAGCAGTACTTC
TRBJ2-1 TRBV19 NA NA CASSRTEYNEQFF TGTGCCAGCTCACGGACAGAATACAATGAGCAGTTCTTC
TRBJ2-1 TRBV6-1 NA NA CASRVGGVNNEQFF TGTGCCAGTAGAGTAGGGGGAGTAAACAATGAGCAGTTCTTC
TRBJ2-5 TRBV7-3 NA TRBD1 CASSATPGQEGTQYF TGTGCCAGCAGCGCGACTCCGGGACAGGAGGGGACCCAGTACTTC
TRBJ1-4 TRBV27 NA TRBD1 CASSLRGPVEKLFF TGTGCCAGCAGCCTCAGGGGGCCGGTGGAAAAACTGTTTTTT
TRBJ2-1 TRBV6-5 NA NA CASSGGQGKEQFF TGTGCCAGCAGCGGCGGGCAGGGGAAGGAGCAGTTCTTC
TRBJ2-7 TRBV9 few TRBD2 CASSRTGGTGSEQYF TGTGCCAGCAGCCGGACGGGAGGGACGGGGAGCGAGCAGTACTTC
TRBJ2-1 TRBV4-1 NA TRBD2 CASSQGLRRTSGSDPAYNEQFF TGCGCCAGCAGCCAAGGTCTACGCCGGACTAGCGGGAGTGATCCGGCATACAATGAGCAGTTCTTC
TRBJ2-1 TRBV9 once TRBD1 CASSVSSTGNNEQFF TGTGCCAGCAGCGTCTCCTCGACAGGGAACAATGAGCAGTTCTTC
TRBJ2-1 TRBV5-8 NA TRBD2 CASSPWGGLYHNEQFF TGTGCCAGCAGCCCCTGGGGGGGACTCTACCACAATGAGCAGTTCTTC
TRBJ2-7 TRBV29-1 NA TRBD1 CSTRQGPSEQYF TGCAGCACGCGACAGGGTCCGAGCGAGCAGTACTTC
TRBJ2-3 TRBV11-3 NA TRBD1 CASSLGQGPDTQYF TGTGCCAGCAGCCTCGGACAGGGCCCAGATACGCAGTATTTT
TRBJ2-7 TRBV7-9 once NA CASSPGLGQSVSYEQYF TGTGCCAGCAGCCCAGGGCTTGGGCAATCCGTCTCCTACGAGCAGTACTTC
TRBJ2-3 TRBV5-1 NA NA CASSLGLRSGTSTDTQYF TGCGCCAGCAGCTTGGGCCTAAGAAGCGGAACCTCCACAGATACGCAGTATTTT
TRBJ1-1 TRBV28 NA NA CASTTGWGTEAFF TGTGCCAGCACCACGGGGTGGGGCACTGAAGCTTTCTTT
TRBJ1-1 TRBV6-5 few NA CASSRAGEDTEAFF TGTGCCAGTTCCAGAGCCGGGGAGGACACTGAAGCTTTCTTT
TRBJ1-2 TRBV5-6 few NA CASSLGGLEGYTF TGTGCCAGCAGCTTGGGGGGCCTCGAAGGCTACACCTTC
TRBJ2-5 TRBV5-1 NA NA CASSLEGETQYF TGCGCCAGCAGCTTGGAGGGGGAGACCCAGTACTTC
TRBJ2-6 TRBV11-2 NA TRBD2 CASSLRSGRRSGGANVLTF TGTGCCAGCAGCTTACGTAGCGGGAGGCGGTCGGGTGGGGCCAACGTCCTGACTTTC
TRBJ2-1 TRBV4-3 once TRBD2 CASSQDLAGAYNEQFF TGCGCCAGCAGCCAAGATCTAGCGGGGGCCTACAATGAGCAGTTCTTC
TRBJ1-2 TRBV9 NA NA CASSSTGAHGYTF TGTGCCAGCAGTAGTACAGGCGCTCATGGCTACACCTTC
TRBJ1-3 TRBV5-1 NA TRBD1 CASSLSQGGTIYF TGCGCCAGCAGCTTGTCCCAGGGGGGAACCATATATTTT
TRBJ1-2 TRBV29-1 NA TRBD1 CSVGDRGGYTF TGCAGCGTTGGAGACAGGGGCGGCTACACCTTC
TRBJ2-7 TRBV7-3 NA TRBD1 CASSLGTGVYEQYF TGTGCCAGCAGCTTAGGGACAGGGGTTTACGAGCAGTACTTC
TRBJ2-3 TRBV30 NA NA CAWSPGEDTQYF TGTGCCTGGAGCCCCGGGGAGGATACGCAGTATTTT
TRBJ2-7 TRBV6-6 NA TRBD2 CASTLTSGGSYEQYF TGTGCCAGCACCTTGACTAGCGGGGGCTCCTACGAGCAGTACTTC
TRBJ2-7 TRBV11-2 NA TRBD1 CASSPRQGSYEQYF TGTGCCAGCAGCCCCCGACAGGGAAGCTACGAGCAGTACTTC
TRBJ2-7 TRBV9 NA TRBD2 CASSVAGLAEYEQYF TGTGCCAGCAGCGTAGCGGGACTAGCGGAGTACGAGCAGTACTTC
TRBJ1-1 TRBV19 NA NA CASEAGQSGVNTEAFF TGTGCCAGTGAGGCAGGTCAATCGGGGGTGAACACTGAAGCTTTCTTT
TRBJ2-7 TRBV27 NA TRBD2 CASSSALAGKDEQYF TGTGCCAGCAGTTCCGCTTTAGCGGGAAAGGACGAGCAGTACTTC
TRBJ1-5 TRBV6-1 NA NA CASTVYSNQPQHF TGTGCCAGCACCGTCTATAGCAATCAGCCCCAGCATTTT
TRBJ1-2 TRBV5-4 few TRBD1 CASSSPTGGGGYTF TGTGCCAGCAGCTCGCCAACAGGGGGCGGTGGCTACACCTTC
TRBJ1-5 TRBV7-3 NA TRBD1 CASSIDRGHQPQHF TGTGCCAGCAGCATTGACAGGGGGCATCAGCCCCAGCATTTT
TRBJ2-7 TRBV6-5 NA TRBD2 CASSYRGLASYEQYF TGTGCCAGCAGTTACCGTGGACTAGCGTCCTACGAGCAGTACTTC
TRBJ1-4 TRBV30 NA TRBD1 CAWSAGQRNEKLFF TGTGCCTGGAGCGCGGGACAGAGGAATGAAAAGCTGTTTTTT